Below, 7 T cell receptor beta chains from the same sample are listed, as sequenced in a study of T cell changes during pregnancy in multiple sclerosis. TCRdb's copy holds only in-frame clones and misses some; the assay was immunoSEQ multiplex PCR. The data show 79,000 or so clones, with 85% to 95% seen just once and 1.5% to 2% held by the top ten. Here the sequenced sample was peripheral blood, taken in the first trimester of pregnancy. The receptors stem from a female donor in good health, enrolled as a control in a pregnancy study.

Details on this clone: Other DNA sequences within the sample encode an identical CDR3. The genes are TRBV19 and TRBJ1-1; D may be TRBD1 (6 bases). With 6 bases removed from V and 1 base from J, the gap between germline ends came to 6 bases. Germline V gives CDR1 LNHDA, CDR2 SQIVND (reference sequence). The CDR3 covers 12 residues. CDR3 loop: CASSRGNTEAFF. Written as DNA, the CDR3 is TGTGCCAGTAGCAGGGGGAACACTGAAGCTTTCTTT.

This clone was detected only once. The V call is TRBV12-5, the J call TRBJ2-3; 9 bases match TRBD1. The germline V gene has CDR1 LGHNT and CDR2 FRNRAP. The CDR3 is 16 amino acids. Losses at the gene ends were 2 bases for V and 3 bases for J; bases not matched to a gene: 6. CDR3 region: CASGLYRTGATDTQYF. The CDR3 nucleotides read TGTGCTAGTGGTTTGTATCGGACAGGGGCAACAGATACGCAGTATTTT.

The chain carries TRBV28 and TRBJ2-5; 13 bases match TRBD2. This CDR3 region has 15 residues. Germline V CDR1 and CDR2: MDHEN, SYDVKM. Trimming at V came to 6 bases and at J to 5 bases, leaving 6 bases not matched to a gene. This CDR3 is CASRHTSGGVETQYF. Here the CDR3 DNA reads TGTGCCAGCAGGCATACTAGCGGGGGGGTGGAGACCCAGTACTTC. Variable domain in full (rest from reference TRBV28 and TRBJ2-5): DVKVTQSSRYLVKRTGEKVFLECVQDMDHENMFWYRQDPGLGLRLIYFSYDVKMKEKGDIPEGYSVSREKKERFSLILESASTNQTSMYLCASRHTSGGVETQYFGPGTRLLVL.

The chain couples TRBV6-5 to TRBJ2-5, with a weak D call TRBD2 (6 bases). Germline V gene data show CDR1 as MNHEY and CDR2 as SVGAGI. The length of the CDR3 is 15 residues. V shed 0 bases and J shed 8 bases, with 16 bases lying between them. The CDR3 sequence is CASSYSVGGYRTQYF. The CDR3 nucleotides are TGTGCCAGCAGTTACTCGGTCGGGGGTTATAGAACCCAGTACTTC.

The rearrangement links TRBV4-2 to TRBJ2-3; perhaps TRBD1 as D (5 bases). The germline V gene has CDR1 LGHNA and CDR2 YNFKEQ. The CDR3 length is 14 residues. The germline V and J ends were trimmed by 4 bases and 0 bases, with 8 bases remaining between them. CDR3 in DNA: TGTGCCAGCAGCCGATCAGGGAGCACAGATACGCAGTATTTT. Its translation is CASSRSGSTDTQYF.

V is TRBV6-5 and J is TRBJ2-1; 14 positions agree with TRBD2. The trim removed 6 bases at V and 9 bases at J, leaving 7 bases unmatched. Looked up from germline, CDR1 is MNHEY and CDR2 is SVGAGI. The CDR3 consists of 15 residues. The CDR3 DNA sequence: TGTGCCAGCAGAGGACTAGCGGGGGGCAAGGGTGAGCAGTTCTTC. Its protein is CASRGLAGGKGEQFF.

V usage is TRBV28 and J usage is TRBJ2-3; D uncertain. CDR1 is MDHEN, CDR2 SYDVKM, per germline. Trimming pared 3 bases from V and 6 bases from J, leaving 4 bases between. The CDR3 loop spans 11 amino acids. The CDR3 region has the DNA TGTGCCAGCAGTTTTCGGGATACGCAGTATTTT. Its protein is CASSFRDTQYF. Drawing the rest from reference TRBV28 and TRBJ2-3, the complete variable domain is DVKVTQSSRYLVKRTGEKVFLECVQDMDHENMFWYRQDPGLGLRLIYFSYDVKMKEKGDIPEGYSVSREKKERFSLILESASTNQTSMYLCASSFRDTQYFGPGTRLTVL.